These 20 T cell receptor beta chains were sequenced from one sample in a study of CD8+ T cells in alopecia areata. cDNA prepared by RNA extraction and subsequent reverse transcription served as the template for sequencing. Sequencing used immunoSEQ multiplex PCR; TCRdb keeps in-frame clones, though not all of them. The sample counts about 19,000 clones, none seen once; the ten largest own roughly 29%. The sorting of pooled cutaneous lymph node cells relied on CD4, CD8alpha, NKG2D, NKG2ACE and other markers. The sample comprised CD8+ T cells sorted from a lymph node. Receptors were obtained from a C3H/HeJ mouse with alopecia areata. The MHC haplotype of the strain is H2-k.

This clone was picked up many times. There is a difference at residue 12 between the TCRdb protein and the DNA translation, so the protein given here was translated from the DNA. Gene labels here are mouse ones. The read finishes 3 residues shy of the CDR3 end, and the germline J gene is used to complete it. This rearrangement joins TRBV1 to TRBJ1-3, with D tentatively TRBD1 (5 bases). This CDR3 has 15 amino acids. Germline V lookup: CDR1 NSQYPW, CDR2 LRSPGD (reference sequence). V was pared by 2 bases and J by 4 bases, with 12 bases between. CDR3 amino acids: CTCSARRQSGNTLYF. The sequenced CDR3 bases are TGCACCTGCAGTGCACGGAGACAGTCGGGAAATACG.

This clone was counted at least ten times. Gene names refer to mouse genes. Read coverage stops 4 residues before the CDR3 terminus; the germline J gene supplies the remainder. The chain joins TRBV13-3 to TRBJ2-3; 9 bases are a match to TRBD1. V lost 3 bases and J lost 0; bases outside the gene matches: 2. This CDR3 spans 15 amino acids. Germline CDR1 NNHDY, CDR2 SYVADS. The CDR3 bases that were read are TGTGCCAGCAGTGGGGGACAGGGAAGTGCAGAA. Its translation is CASSGGQGSAE. The CDR3 in its entirety is CASSGGQGSAETLYF.

This clone was seen at least ten times. Germline and genes: mouse. The read ends 4 residues before the CDR3 terminus; that terminus is restored from the germline J gene. The V call is TRBV13-3, the J call TRBJ1-4, with 8 bases fitting TRBD1. The CDR3 sequence is 13 residues long. Germline V gene sequence: CDR1 NNHDY, CDR2 SYVADS. The CDR3 loop reads CASSETGGERLFF. Partial CDR3 DNA: TGTGCCAGCAGTGAAACAGGGGGCGAA.

This clone showed up many times. Gene names denote mouse genes. The CDR3 protein is CASSSGGAEQFF. The CDR3 DNA, read in part, is TGTGCAAGCAGCTCTGGGGGGGCT. The V and J genes are TRBV16 and TRBJ2-1, with 8 bases that match TRBD2. The missing CDR3 end, 4 residues past where the read stops, is filled in from the germline J gene. The CDR3 extends over 12 amino acids. The germline V gene encodes CDR1 SGHSA and CDR2 FRNQAP.

On this clone: The translated DNA and TCRdb's protein are not identical at residue 13; the protein here was translated from the DNA. Mouse germline and gene names are used. Read sequence stops 3 residues before the CDR3 end, and the germline J gene provides the missing end. J is TRBJ1-6 and V is TRBV14; TRBD1 is a possible D gene (6 bases). TRBJ1-6 falls under the ORF class, with uncertain function. The CDR3 is 16 amino acids. Looked up from germline, CDR1 is SGHDT and CDR2 is FRDEAV. The CDR3 spells CARSFTRGGKNSPLYF. The CDR3 bases that were read are TGTGCCCGCAGTTTCACCAGGGGAGGCAAGAATTCGCCC.

This clone has a count of ten or more. Gene names and germline match the mouse. The read gets to within 4 residues of the CDR3 end, and the germline J gene fills in the rest. The V gene is TRBV1, the J gene TRBJ2-5; D possibly corresponds to TRBD1 (6 bases). The CDR3 runs 14 residues. Looked up from germline, CDR1 is NSQYPW and CDR2 is LRSPGD (reference sequence). The germline V and J ends were trimmed by 4 bases and 3 bases, with 11 bases remaining between them. CDR3 in amino acids: CTCSVGTTQDTQYF. Partial CDR3 DNA: TGCACCTGCAGTGTCGGGACAACTCAAGAC.

This clone was counted between two and nine times. The gene symbols are mouse symbols. The sequence runs out 4 residues before the end of the CDR3; the remainder is reconstructed from the germline J gene. J is TRBJ2-5 and V is TRBV19; 11 nucleotides align to TRBD2. V dropped 5 bases and J dropped 3; count of bases not matched to a gene: 5. This CDR3 has 15 amino acids. CDR1 FNHDT and CDR2 SITEND come from the germline V gene (reference sequence). The DNA read from the CDR3 is TGTGCCAGCAGACCCACTGGGGGGGCGCAAGAC. Its translation is CASRPTGGAQD. The entire CDR3 protein reads CASRPTGGAQDTQYF.

Many counts were recorded for this clone. Each gene name is a mouse one. From the germline J gene comes the end of the CDR3, since the read stops 4 residues before it. The V gene is TRBV19, the J gene TRBJ2-7; 10 nucleotides match TRBD2. V was pared by 4 bases and J by 0 bases, with 4 bases of the junction left unmatched. The V gene's germline CDR1 is FNHDT and CDR2 SITEND (reference sequence). This CDR3 is built from 15 residues. The part of the CDR3 DNA that was read is TGTGCCAGCAGTCTCGGACTGGGGGTCTCCTAT. It yields the protein CASSLGLGVSY. The whole CDR3 reads CASSLGLGVSYEQYF.

Notes on this clone: The genes and germline here are from mouse. This chain's CDR3 is CASSQSQNTLYF. The part of the CDR3 DNA that was read is TGTGCCAGCAGCCAATCTCAAAAC. The chain recombines TRBV13-1 with TRBJ2-4, with unresolved D. The read terminates 4 residues ahead of where the CDR3 ends, so the germline J gene completes it. Trimming cost V 5 bases and J 2 bases, with 6 bases left between them. In germline, CDR1 is NSHNY, CDR2 SYGAGN. The CDR3 is 12 residues long.

This clone was observed a handful of times. Each gene name is a mouse one. Coverage ceases 4 residues before the CDR3 finishes, and the germline J gene fills in the end. This rearrangement joins TRBV19 to TRBJ2-1; 14 bases agree with TRBD2. Germline assignment: CDR1 FNHDT and CDR2 SITEND (reference sequence). There are 17 residues in the CDR3. Losses at the gene ends were 2 bases for V and 5 bases for J; bases not matched to a gene: 6. The CDR3 DNA, read in part, is TGTGCCAGCAGTATGCTCGGGACTGGGGGGGCGCATGCT. The encoded protein is CASSMLGTGGAHA. The full CDR3 protein reads CASSMLGTGGAHAEQFF.

Only a few counts were recorded for this clone. At residue 12, the TCRdb protein departs from the DNA translation, so the protein shown here was derived from the DNA itself. Here the gene names and germline are mouse. The DNA ends 3 residues before the CDR3 does, and the rest of the CDR3 is filled in from the germline J gene. The chain employs TRBV13-1 and TRBJ1-6, with 8 bases lining up with TRBD1. TRBJ1-6 is annotated as an ORF whose role is uncertain. Looked up from germline, CDR1 is NSHNY and CDR2 is SYGAGN. This CDR3 has 15 residues. V lost 5 bases and J lost 4; bases outside the gene matches: 5. The CDR3 is CASRDTGGYNSPLYF. CDR3 DNA (partial): TGTGCCAGCAGGGATACAGGGGGGTATAATTCGCCC.

About this clone itself: The genes and germline here are from mouse. The read stops 4 residues short of the end of the CDR3; the missing end is completed from the germline J gene. This chain joins TRBV19 and TRBJ2-7, with TRBD1 as a possible D gene (5 bases). The CDR3 extends over 14 amino acids. The germline gives CDR1 FNHDT, CDR2 SITEND (reference sequence). V lost 0 bases and J 0 bases, leaving 7 bases between the germline ends. The sequenced part of the CDR3 DNA is TGTGCCAGCAGTATAGAGGGGAGCTCCTAT. It yields the protein CASSIEGSSY. The full CDR3 sequence reads CASSIEGSSYEQYF.

This clone appeared many times. Mouse gene names and germline throughout. The read is 4 residues too short to cover the CDR3 end, so that end is filled in from the germline J gene. V gene TRBV19 combines with J gene TRBJ2-2, with D possibly matching TRBD1 (6 bases). V dropped 2 bases and J dropped 4 bases, with 9 bases sitting between them. Germline CDR1 FNHDT, CDR2 SITEND (reference sequence). This CDR3 contains 14 residues. This CDR3 reads CASSIQGPTGQLYF. The sequenced part of the CDR3 DNA is TGTGCCAGCAGTATTCAGGGGCCCACCGGG.

This clone was counted many times. Gene names are mouse gene names. The read terminates 4 residues ahead of where the CDR3 ends, so the germline J gene completes it. The genes are TRBV2 and TRBJ2-7; 9 bases match TRBD1. The CDR3 sequence is 15 residues long. In germline, CDR1 is LGHNA, CDR2 YSYQKL. The CDR3 loop reads CASSQPPGQGYEQYF. The part of the CDR3 DNA that was read is TGTGCCAGCAGCCAACCCCCGGGACAGGGTTAT.

This clone was counted ten times or more. Gene names follow the mouse nomenclature. The CDR3 end falls 4 residues outside the read, so it is completed with the germline J gene. The chain carries TRBV13-3 and TRBJ2-1, with 9 nucleotides matching TRBD1. J gave up 1 base and V 1 base, and 3 bases lay outside the gene matches. From germline, CDR1 is NNHDY and CDR2 SYVADS. The CDR3 runs 16 residues. This chain's CDR3 is CASSDLGQGNYAEQFF. The sequenced part of the CDR3 DNA is TGTGCCAGCAGTGATTTGGGACAGGGCAACTATGCT.

On this clone: Genes and germline come from the mouse. Read data end 4 residues before the CDR3 end; the end is taken from the germline J gene. V usage is TRBV13-3 and J usage is TRBJ2-3; D remains ambiguous. The V gene's germline CDR1 is NNHDY and CDR2 SYVADS. The CDR3 is 15 amino acids. The V and J ends lost 2 bases and 0 bases respectively, with 10 bases between them. The CDR3 sequence is CASSDHRNSAETLYF. The covered CDR3 bases are TGTGCCAGCAGTGACCACAGAAATAGTGCAGAA.

This clone was counted ten times or more. Gene labels here are mouse ones. Read data end 4 residues before the CDR3 end; the end is taken from the germline J gene. The chain is built from TRBV19 and TRBJ2-3; 7 bases line up with TRBD1. This CDR3 contains 14 residues. Germline values: CDR1 FNHDT, CDR2 SITEND (reference sequence). Trimming removed 2 bases from V and 3 bases from J; junction bases left unmatched: 3. The CDR3 DNA, read in part, is TGTGCCAGCAGTATTCAGGGGGAGGCAGAA. The encoded protein is CASSIQGEAE. The whole CDR3 sequence is CASSIQGEAETLYF.

This clone was counted at least ten times. Germline and genes here are mouse. Sequencing ends 4 residues short of the CDR3 end; the germline J gene provides the rest. The rearrangement links TRBV13-3 to TRBJ2-5; the D gene is possibly TRBD1 (6 bases). Per germline, CDR1 NNHDY and CDR2 SYVADS. V lost 5 bases, J lost 2 bases, and 9 bases lay in between. CDR3 length equals 13 residues. The DNA read from the CDR3 is TGTGCCAGCAGGGACAGAACCCAAGAC. It is translated as CASRDRTQD. In full, the CDR3 reads CASRDRTQDTQYF.

A remark on this clone: Gene names and germline match the mouse. The read is 4 residues too short to cover the CDR3 end, so that end is filled in from the germline J gene. The chain couples TRBV13-3 to TRBJ1-4; D possibly corresponds to TRBD1 (6 bases). Germline V gene lookup returns CDR1 NNHDY and CDR2 SYVADS. V lost 3 bases and J lost 4, with 10 bases in between. The CDR3 runs 14 residues. CDR3 amino acids: CASSAGRGNERLFF. CDR3 DNA, as far as it was read: TGTGCCAGCAGTGCGGGCAGGGGCAACGAA.

This clone came up a few times. The protein recorded in TCRdb does not match the translated DNA at residue 11; the protein presented here comes from translating the DNA. Mouse gene names apply. The sequence runs out 3 residues before the end of the CDR3; the remainder is reconstructed from the germline J gene. The chain employs TRBV19 and TRBJ1-6, with D unresolved. TRBJ1-6 is known as an ORF, though its function is uncertain. Deletions cut 0 bases from V and 6 bases from J, with 7 bases between. From germline, CDR1 is FNHDT and CDR2 SITEND (reference sequence). CDR3 length: 14 residues. Here the CDR3 reads CASSIGGGNSPLYF. CDR3 DNA, as far as it was read: TGTGCCAGCAGTATAGGGGGAGGTAATTCGCCC.